Reported below is one T cell receptor (beta chain). Antigen specificity is unknown. These data come from a study of cytomegalovirus exposure and HLA in healthy donors. Notes on the study in general: Among TCR beta chains of equal frequency, HLA-associated ones were more clonally expanded in a later analysis. The study put 150 to 200 TCR beta chains on its list as cytomegalovirus-associated.

The CDR3 is 20 residues long. Germline V CDR1 and CDR2: SGDLS, YYNGEE. The trim removed 1 base at V and 0 bases at J, leaving 11 bases unmatched. PCR primers comprised 60 Vbeta and 13 Jbeta primers. Profiled with immunoSEQ multiplex PCR; TCRdb holds only in-frame clones, not every one. The table for this sample gives around 200,000 clones. The chain couples TRBV9 to TRBJ2-1; 12 bases fit TRBD2. The clonotype comes from a girl aged 2 to 10 in good health and CMV-seropositive. The sample comprised PBMCs. CDR3 nucleotide sequence: TGTGCCAGCAGCGTAAGTGGGCTAGCGGGAGGGCTCGGCTCCTACAATGAGCAGTTCTTC. Amino acid sequence: CASSVSGLAGGLGSYNEQFF.